These 29 T cell receptor beta chains originate from one sample sequenced in a study of cytomegalovirus exposure and HLA in healthy donors. The primer mix had 60 Vbeta and 13 Jbeta primers. Measured with immunoSEQ multiplex PCR; TCRdb has only the in-frame clones, and not every one. This sample has roughly 170,000 clones, with about 77% found just once. Specimen: PBMCs. These receptors all stem from a man aged 25 to 45 in good health and CMV-seronegative.

This clone was seen once. This sequence joins TRBV10-1 and TRBJ1-4, with D unresolved. This CDR3 region has 14 residues. CDR1 and CDR2 (germline): WNHNN, SYGVQD (reference sequence). Trimming cost V 6 bases and J 7 bases, with 15 bases left between them. The CDR3 coding sequence is TGCGCCAGCAGCCCCAGAGGGCCGCCTGAAAAACTGTTTTTT. Its translation is CASSPRGPPEKLFF.

This sequence joins TRBV5-8 and TRBJ2-7, with 9 bases lining up with TRBD2. CDR1 SGHTS and CDR2 YDEGEE come from the germline V gene. The CDR3 has 17 residues. V gave up 1 base and J gave up 1 base; unmatched junction bases: 9. The CDR3 reads CASSLWFEREVSYEQYF. Written as DNA, the CDR3 is TGTGCCAGCAGCTTGTGGTTCGAGCGGGAGGTGTCCTACGAGCAGTACTTC.

This rearrangement joins TRBV4-3 to TRBJ2-7; D possibly corresponds to TRBD1 (6 bases). This CDR3 has 15 amino acids. The germline gives CDR1 LGHNA, CDR2 YSLEER. The V end was cut by 1 base, the J end by 0 bases, with 10 bases between. CDR3: CASSQGGQTSYEQYF. The DNA of the CDR3 is TGCGCCAGCAGCCAAGGTGGACAGACCTCCTACGAGCAGTACTTC.

The CDR3 loop is CASSAPYSGGGDTQYF. CDR3 DNA sequence: TGTGCCAGTAGTGCCCCTTATAGCGGGGGTGGGGATACGCAGTATTTT. The chain employs TRBV19 and TRBJ2-3; 9 bases line up with TRBD2. Germline CDR1 is LNHDA and CDR2 is SQIVND (reference sequence). The CDR3 covers 16 residues. The V gene end was trimmed by 5 bases and the J gene end by 6 bases; junction bases not matched to a gene: 12. Looking up the rest from reference TRBV19 and TRBJ2-3 gives the full variable domain: DGGITQSPKYLFRKEGQNVTLSCEQNLNHDAMYWYRQDPGQGLRLIYYSQIVNDFQKGDIAEGYSVSREKKESFPLTVTSAQKNPTAFYLCASSAPYSGGGDTQYFGPGTRLTVL.

CDR3 DNA sequence: TGTGCCAGCAGCCAAGGTGGGACAGCCAATCAGCCCCAGCATTTT. Translated, it gives CASSQGGTANQPQHF. V usage is TRBV7-9 and J usage is TRBJ1-5, with 7 bases lining up with TRBD1. The CDR3 is 15 amino acids. The V and J ends lost 5 bases and 3 bases, in that order; junction bases with no gene match: 7. The germline V gene encodes CDR1 SEHNR and CDR2 FQNEAQ (reference sequence).

This rearrangement joins TRBV2 to TRBJ2-7; 14 bases agree with TRBD2. The V segment lost 6 bases and the J segment 6 bases; nucleotides outside the gene matches: 7. The CDR3 consists of 15 residues. Germline CDR1 reads SNHLY; CDR2 reads FYNNEI. CDR3: CASRETSGRAAEQYF. CDR3 nucleotides: TGTGCCAGCAGGGAGACTAGCGGGAGGGCGGCCGAGCAGTACTTC.

The V call is TRBV6-5, the J call TRBJ2-7, with TRBD1 matching 9 bases. Germline trimming cut 5 bases from V and 0 bases from J; bases unmatched to any gene: 2. The CDR3 spans 14 residues. Per the germline V gene, CDR1 is MNHEY and CDR2 is SVGAGI. CDR3 amino acids: CASSMDRGSYEQYF. CDR3 sequence (DNA): TGTGCCAGCAGTATGGACAGGGGCTCCTACGAGCAGTACTTC.

This clone occurred once. The chain carries TRBV5-1 and TRBJ2-7, with TRBD2 identical over 10 bases. Germline CDR1 SGHRS, CDR2 YFSETQ. V dropped 0 bases and J dropped 1; count of bases not matched to a gene: 1. The CDR3 totals 15 residues. The DNA of the CDR3 is TGCGCCAGCAGCTTGGTAGCGGGAGGTTCCTACGAGCAGTACTTC. It specifies CASSLVAGGSYEQYF.

This chain uses TRBV11-2 with TRBJ2-7, with TRBD2 as a possible D gene (6 bases). Trimming left V 3 bases short and J 2 bases short, with 14 bases between. The CDR3 totals 15 residues. Germline V lookup: CDR1 SGHAT, CDR2 FQNNGV. This chain's CDR3 is CASSFSRGTTYEQYF. Written as DNA, the CDR3 is TGTGCCAGCAGCTTCAGTCGCGGGACGACCTACGAGCAGTACTTC.

This clone has just a few counts. The chain links TRBV6-1 to TRBJ2-1; a possible D gene is TRBD2 (5 bases). Trimming left V 5 bases short and J 4 bases short, with 12 bases between. This CDR3 is 14 amino acids long. Germline V gives CDR1 MNHNS, CDR2 SASEGT. CDR3 in amino acids: CASSNRESYNEQFF. In nucleotides, the CDR3 is TGTGCCAGCAGTAATAGGGAGTCATACAATGAGCAGTTCTTC.

A single count supports this clone. The CDR3 spells CASRPTSGSYEQYF. The DNA of the CDR3 is TGTGCCAGCAGGCCGACTAGCGGGAGCTACGAGCAGTACTTC. The V gene is TRBV7-2, the J gene TRBJ2-7; TRBD2 matches at 12 bases. After removal of 6 bases from V and 3 bases from J, the junction contained 3 bases not matched to a gene. Germline lookup yields CDR1 SGHTA and CDR2 FQGNSA. This CDR3 is built from 14 residues.

This clone has a handful of counts. Here the CDR3 DNA reads TGTGCCAGCAGGAGGTCGGGAGATACGCAGTATTTT. Protein: CASRRSGDTQYF. V usage is TRBV5-6 and J usage is TRBJ2-3; D gene unclear. The CDR3 runs to 12 residues. With 5 bases removed from V and 5 bases from J, the gap between germline ends came to 9 bases. The germline V gene has CDR1 SGHDT and CDR2 YYEEEE.

The chain recombines TRBV4-1 with TRBJ2-1, with 10 bases that match TRBD1. Germline loops: CDR1 MGHRA, CDR2 YSYEKL. This CDR3 has 16 residues. Trimming cost V 0 bases and J 11 bases; bases outside gene matches: 10. The CDR3 spells CASSQDSGTGVGKQFF. In DNA form, the CDR3 reads TGCGCCAGCAGCCAAGACTCCGGGACAGGGGTCGGGAAGCAGTTCTTC.

The gene calls are TRBV19 and TRBJ2-1, with D unclear. V shed 3 bases and J shed 10 bases, with 10 bases lying between them. Germline assignment: CDR1 LNHDA and CDR2 SQIVND (reference sequence). The CDR3 totals 12 residues. CDR3 sequence reads: CASSILAREQFF. DNA for the CDR3: TGTGCCAGTAGTATTTTGGCTAGAGAGCAGTTCTTC.

This sequence joins TRBV28 and TRBJ1-2; 9 bases agree with TRBD1. This CDR3 region has 16 residues. V trimming: 8 bases; J trimming: 7 bases; junction bases outside the gene matches: 17. Germline values: CDR1 MDHEN, CDR2 SYDVKM. The CDR3 sequence is CASGDPGQGLFGGYTF. The CDR3 DNA sequence: TGTGCCAGCGGAGACCCGGGACAGGGACTATTCGGTGGCTACACCTTC.

The chain couples TRBV10-3 to TRBJ1-1; D may be TRBD1 (5 bases). CDR3 length: 13 amino acids. Trimming left V 4 bases short and J 6 bases short, with 12 bases between. The germline gives CDR1 ENHRY, CDR2 SYGVKD. CDR3 nucleotides: TGTGCCATCAGTGGGGGCAGGGAGGCTGAAGCTTTCTTT. Amino acids: CAISGGREAEAFF.

V is TRBV15 and J is TRBJ2-1, with D tentatively TRBD2 (5 bases). V gave up 0 bases and J gave up 8 bases, with 8 bases separating them. The length of the CDR3 is 13 residues. Germline values: CDR1 LNHNV, CDR2 YYDKDF (reference sequence). The CDR3 region has the DNA TGTGCCACCAGCAGAGATCGGGGTGATGAGCAGTTCTTC. Translated, it gives CATSRDRGDEQFF.

CDR3 sequence reads: CASRTGGQNSNQPQHF. DNA for the CDR3: TGTGCCAGCAGGACGGGGGGGCAAAATAGCAATCAGCCCCAGCATTTT. The chain employs TRBV6-4 and TRBJ1-5; TRBD1 might be the D (6 bases). The CDR3 is 16 residues long. The ends were cut back, 6 bases at V and 0 bases at J, with 15 bases in the middle. CDR1 and CDR2 (germline): MRHNA, SNTAGT.

The chain couples TRBV27 to TRBJ2-5; tentatively, D is TRBD1 (6 bases). The V gene's germline CDR1 is MNHEY and CDR2 SMNVEV (reference sequence). This CDR3 spans 11 amino acids. Trimming cost V 4 bases and J 7 bases, with 7 bases left between them. The CDR3 nucleotides are TGTGCCAGCAGTTCCAGGGGGACCCAGTACTTC. It encodes CASSSRGTQYF.

V gene TRBV5-6 combines with J gene TRBJ1-5; D is undetermined. Deletions cut 1 base from V and 7 bases from J, with 9 bases between. The CDR3 contains 13 residues. CDR1 is SGHDT and CDR2 is YYEEEE in the germline V gene. Here the CDR3 reads CASSLRGDQPQHF. The CDR3 DNA sequence: TGTGCCAGCAGCTTGAGAGGTGACCAGCCCCAGCATTTT.

The chain links TRBV18 to TRBJ2-1; 7 bases fit TRBD1. The CDR3 is made up of 12 amino acids. Germline CDR1 reads KGHSH; CDR2 reads LQKENI. Trimming at V came to 6 bases and at J to 16 bases, leaving 12 bases not matched to a gene. The CDR3 region is CASSLDRVEVFF. The DNA for the CDR3 is TGTGCCAGCTCGTTAGACAGGGTCGAGGTTTTCTTC. The full variable domain, its missing parts supplied by reference TRBV18 and TRBJ2-1, is NAGVMQNPRHLVRRRGQEARLRCSPMKGHSHVYWYRQLPEEGLKFMVYLQKENIIDESGMPKERFSAEFPKEGPSILRIQQVVRGDSAAYFCASSLDRVEVFFGPGTRLTVL.

Note on this clone: Germline is not matched at one junction end, which may reflect a read error. This rearrangement joins TRBV5-8 to TRBJ2-7, with D possibly matching TRBD1 (6 bases). The CDR3 is 14 residues long. Germline loops: CDR1 SGHTS, CDR2 YDEGEE. The CDR3 is CASSYPGQLLRGNF. As DNA, the CDR3 is TGTGCCAGCAGTTATCCGGGACAACTGTTACGAGGTAACTTC.

J is TRBJ2-5 and V is TRBV7-8; D not resolved. V lost 3 bases to trimming and J lost 5 bases, with 4 bases between them. The CDR3 has 11 residues. In germline, CDR1 is SGHVS, CDR2 FQNEAQ. CDR3 DNA sequence: TGTGCCAGCAGCTTGCAGGAGACCCAGTACTTC. It yields the protein CASSLQETQYF. Filled out from reference TRBV7-8 and TRBJ2-5, the complete variable domain reads GAGVSQSPRYKVAKRGQDVALRCDPISGHVSLFWYQQALGQGPEFLTYFQNEAQLDKSGLPSDRFFAERPEGSVSTLKIQRTQQEDSAVYLCASSLQETQYFGPGTRLLVL.

V is TRBV4-3 and J is TRBJ2-6; perhaps TRBD2 as D (7 bases). Germline V gene sequence: CDR1 LGHNA, CDR2 YSLEER. The V and J ends lost 4 bases and 0 bases respectively, with 10 bases between them. The CDR3 has 16 residues. CDR3 sequence reads: CASSLRGGSGANVLTF. Here the CDR3 DNA reads TGCGCCAGCAGCCTTAGGGGGGGCTCTGGGGCCAACGTCCTGACTTTC.

The chain recombines TRBV30 with TRBJ1-1; weak D call: TRBD1 (5 bases). The V end lost 5 bases, the J end lost 7 bases, and 17 bases lay between the germline ends. In germline, CDR1 is GTSNPN, CDR2 SVGIG (reference sequence). CDR3 length: 13 amino acids. The CDR3 DNA reads as TGTGCCTGGGGGACTCAGCCTTTCATTGAAGCTTTCTTT. Its protein product is CAWGTQPFIEAFF.

The chain has TRBV30 and TRBJ2-3, with 10 bases identical to TRBD2. Unmatched junction bases numbered 5, after V lost 5 bases and J lost 3 bases. The CDR3 is 14 amino acids. CDR1 and CDR2 (germline): GTSNPN, SVGIG (reference sequence). The CDR3 bases are TGTGCCTGGGACTCGGGACTAGCGACAGATACGCAGTATTTT. Its translation: CAWDSGLATDTQYF.

The gene calls are TRBV9 and TRBJ2-7; D may be TRBD2 (6 bases). Trimming removed 3 bases at V and 5 bases at J, with 15 bases between. The CDR3 consists of 14 residues. Per the germline V gene, CDR1 is SGDLS and CDR2 is YYNGEE. The CDR3 nucleotides read TGTGCCAGCAGCGGACTAGAGGGAATCGACGAGCAGTACTTC. This encodes CASSGLEGIDEQYF.

This clone showed up just once. The chain uses TRBV28 and TRBJ1-2, with TRBD1 as a possible D gene (6 bases). The CDR3 is 14 amino acids. CDR1 is MDHEN, CDR2 SYDVKM, per germline. Trimming took 4 bases from V and 2 from J, leaving 11 bases between them. The CDR3 is CASSSGTPNYGYTF. The CDR3 nucleotides are TGTGCCAGCAGTTCCGGGACACCCAACTATGGCTACACCTTC.

This clone was seen a handful of times. J is TRBJ2-4 and V is TRBV4-1; D gene uncertain. The CDR3 is made up of 16 amino acids. Germline values: CDR1 MGHRA, CDR2 YSYEKL. The V gene lost 2 bases and the J gene lost 0 bases, with 11 bases spanning the gap. The CDR3 region has the DNA TGCGCCAGCAGCCAAATTGGCTTTATAGCCAAAAACATTCAGTACTTC. Its translation is CASSQIGFIAKNIQYF.